This TCR beta chain was found in a study of shared clonotypes between healthy human individuals. Background on the study: Serving as donors were a couple of women and a few men, whose ages spanned 18 to 49.

The assay was immunoSEQ multiplex PCR, and TCRdb's table has in-frame clones only and misses some. The repertoire consists of 2 million to 2.5 million clones, with over 85% occurring once and the leading ten covering 0.35% to 0.45%. CDR3 length: 15 amino acids. V gave up 4 bases and J gave up 6 bases, with 15 bases separating them. Germline V gene sequence: CDR1 SGHAT, CDR2 FQNNGV. The chain recombines TRBV11-2 with TRBJ2-2; the D gene could be TRBD1 or TRBD2 (6 bases each). The TCR comes from a man between 18 and 35 years old in good health. Some clones in this sample may be carry-over from other donors' samples. The specimen was naive CD4+ T cells from PBMCs. Subset denoted: CD45RA+ positively selected. As DNA, the CDR3 is TGTGCCAGCAGCTCTAGGGGGGCCGGGGCCGGGGAGCTGTTTTTT. This codes for CASSSRGAGAGELFF.